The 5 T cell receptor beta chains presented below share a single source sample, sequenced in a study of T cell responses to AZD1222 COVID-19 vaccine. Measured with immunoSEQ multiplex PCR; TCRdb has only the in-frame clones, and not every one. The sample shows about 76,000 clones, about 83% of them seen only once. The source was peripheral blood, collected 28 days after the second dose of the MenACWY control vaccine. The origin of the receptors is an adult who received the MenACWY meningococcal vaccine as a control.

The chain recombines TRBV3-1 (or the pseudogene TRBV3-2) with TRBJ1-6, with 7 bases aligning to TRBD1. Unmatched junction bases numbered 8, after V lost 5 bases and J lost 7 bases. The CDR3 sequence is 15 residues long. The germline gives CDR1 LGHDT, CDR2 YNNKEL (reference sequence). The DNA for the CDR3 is TGTGCCAGCAGCTTGGAACCAGGGGGAAATTCACCCCTCCACTTT. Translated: CASSLEPGGNSPLHF.

CDR3 amino acids: CATSLGGNYGYTF. The CDR3 coding sequence is TGTGCCACCAGCCTAGGGGGCAACTATGGCTACACCTTC. The V call is TRBV15, the J call TRBJ1-2, with TRBD1 matching over 7 bases. Per germline, CDR1 LNHNV and CDR2 YYDKDF (reference sequence). The length of the CDR3 is 13 residues. Trimming took 5 bases from V and 2 from J; bases not matched to a gene: 2.

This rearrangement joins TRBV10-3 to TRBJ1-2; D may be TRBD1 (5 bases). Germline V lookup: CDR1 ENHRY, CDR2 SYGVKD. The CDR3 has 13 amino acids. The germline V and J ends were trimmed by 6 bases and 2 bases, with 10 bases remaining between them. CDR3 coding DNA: TGTGCCATCAGGACGGGGGAGAACTATGGCTACACCTTC. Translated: CAIRTGENYGYTF.

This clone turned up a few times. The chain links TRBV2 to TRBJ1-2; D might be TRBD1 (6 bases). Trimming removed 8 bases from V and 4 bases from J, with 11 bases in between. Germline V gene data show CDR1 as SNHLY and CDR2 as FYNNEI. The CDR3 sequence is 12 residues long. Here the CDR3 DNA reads TGTGCCAGCGGGACAAGGGTCTATGGCTACACCTTC. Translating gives CASGTRVYGYTF.

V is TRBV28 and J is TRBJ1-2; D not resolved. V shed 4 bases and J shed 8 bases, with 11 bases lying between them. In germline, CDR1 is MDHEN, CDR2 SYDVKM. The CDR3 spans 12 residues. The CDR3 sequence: CASSSQVGGYTF. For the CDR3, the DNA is TGTGCCAGCAGTTCCCAAGTGGGAGGCTACACCTTC.